The T cell receptor beta chain described here comes from a study of human T cells and chemical hapten exposure. Study information: Sensitization applied 2% DPC to about 2 cm by about 2 cm of upper inner arm skin.

Each CDR3 protein is one row after TCRdb ran MiXCR on the RACE reads. This table has 62,000 or so distinct CDR3 sequences, approximately 11% appearing once. This clonotype was counted many times. This CDR3 spans 16 amino acids. After removal of 5 bases from V and 0 bases from J, the junction contained 9 bases not matched to a gene. Germline assignment: CDR1 SGHTA and CDR2 FQGNSA. Indicated time point: pre-sensitization, week 0. Treatment meaning: therapeutic diphenylcyclopropenone sensitization with weekly scalp DPC. The receptor's source is a woman in her 50s with alopecia areata. Some clones in this sample may be carry-over from other donors' samples. The chain combines TRBV7-2 with TRBJ1-1; TRBD1 matches 7 bases. The source material was whole blood, sampled in connection with sensitization to the hapten diphenylcyclopropenone (DPC). CDR3 DNA: TGTGCCAGCAGCACGACCGGGACAGCCATGAACACTGAAGCTTTCTTT. This translates into CASSTTGTAMNTEAFF. Based on the CDR3 plus reference TRBV7-2 and TRBJ1-1, the full variable domain is GAGVSQSPSNKVTEKGKDVELRCDPISGHTALYWYRQSLGQGLEFLIYFQGNSAPDKSGLPSDRFSAERTGGSVSTLTIQRTQQEDSAVYLCASSTTGTAMNTEAFFGQGTRLTVV.